One and the same sample provided the 26 T cell receptor beta chains below, sequenced in a study of regulatory T cells in long-lasting Graves disease. According to the study, TCR beta libraries were built with iRepertoire HTBI primers and CDR3-region Arm-PCR. TCRdb reprocessed the multiplex PCR reads via MiXCR and lists one record per CDR3 protein. The sample shows about 350,000 distinct CDR3 sequences, approximately 15% of them seen only once. Time point described: newly diagnosed GD, antithyroid drugs for less than 3 months. After RNA was extracted from PBMCs, the TCR library was made from it. The same data also went into a second study, on T cells in Graves' hyperthyroidism and ophthalmopathy.

Material: peripheral blood mononuclear cells (PBMCs), obtained at new diagnosis, from a patient treated with antithyroid drugs. The receptors come from a middle-aged man with Graves disease.

In the case of this clonotype: This may come from a read error, since a much larger clone is one base off. The V and J genes are TRBV2 and TRBJ1-5; D perhaps matches TRBD1 (5 bases). The CDR3 spans 13 residues. Germline V gives CDR1 SNHLY, CDR2 FYNNEI. CDR3 sequence reads: CAGSRTSGQPQHF. The CDR3 DNA is TGTGCCGGCAGTAGGACATCTGGTCAGCCCCAGCATTTT.

Many counts were recorded for this clonotype. The rearrangement uses TRBV28 and TRBJ1-5, with 7 positions matching TRBD1. The length of the CDR3 is 14 residues. V shed 5 bases and J 5 bases; nucleotides not matched to a gene: 6. The germline CDR1 and CDR2 sequences are MDHEN and SYDVKM. The CDR3 sequence: CASSTVGGHQPQHF. CDR3 bases: TGTGCCAGCAGTACCGTAGGGGGCCATCAGCCCCAGCATTTT. Full variable domain (missing parts from reference TRBV28 and TRBJ1-5): DVKVTQSSRYLVKRTGEKVFLECVQDMDHENMFWYRQDPGLGLRLIYFSYDVKMKEKGDIPEGYSVSREKKERFSLILESASTNQTSMYLCASSTVGGHQPQHFGDGTRLSIL.

This clonotype showed up many times. The chain employs TRBV9 and TRBJ1-1; unclear D gene. The CDR3 consists of 13 residues. CDR1 is SGDLS, CDR2 YYNGEE, per germline. V was clipped by 0 bases and J by 4 bases, with 7 bases between them. CDR3 DNA sequence: TGTGCCAGCAGCGTAGACAGCGTCACTGAAGCTTTCTTT. It encodes CASSVDSVTEAFF.

The chain links TRBV18 to TRBJ2-5; the match to TRBD1 covers 8 bases. CDR1 and CDR2 (germline): KGHSH, LQKENI. Germline trimming cut 5 bases from V and 4 bases from J; bases unmatched to any gene: 18. The CDR3 spans 18 residues. CDR3 in DNA: TGTGCCAGCTCAACAAATACAGGACAGGGAGACCTTCGAGAGACCCAGTACTTC. Protein: CASSTNTGQGDLRETQYF.

This clonotype was picked up many times. V gene TRBV20-1 combines with J gene TRBJ1-2; no firm D call. The CDR3 sequence is 16 residues long. V was trimmed by 6 bases and J by 2 bases, leaving 22 bases between them. Germline values: CDR1 DFQATT, CDR2 SNEGSKA (reference sequence). CDR3 sequence (DNA): TGCAGTGCGTCCTCACCTCTGCCCAGGACCAACTATGGCTACACCTTC. Protein sequence: CSASSPLPRTNYGYTF.

In its sample, this clonotype was seen many times. The chain carries TRBV24-1 and TRBJ2-1; 12 bases line up with TRBD2. The CDR3 runs 16 residues. Germline V lookup: CDR1 KGHDR, CDR2 SFDVKD. Trimming cost V 4 bases and J 4 bases; bases outside gene matches: 4. The CDR3 region is CATSDITSGGYNEQFF. The CDR3 DNA follows: TGTGCCACCAGTGACATTACTAGCGGGGGGTACAATGAGCAGTTCTTC.

The CDR3 loop reads CASSPGDTANTGELFF. In DNA form, the CDR3 reads TGTGCCAGCAGTCCCGGGGATACCGCGAACACCGGGGAGCTGTTTTTT. J is TRBJ2-2 and V is TRBV28; D perhaps matches TRBD2 (5 bases). The CDR3 runs 16 residues. V lost 5 bases and J 0 bases, leaving 13 bases between the germline ends. From germline, CDR1 is MDHEN and CDR2 SYDVKM.

This clonotype was observed many times. This chain joins TRBV2 and TRBJ1-5; D is perhaps TRBD1 (6 bases). Germline CDR1 SNHLY, CDR2 FYNNEI. The CDR3 is 14 amino acids. V was trimmed by 5 bases and J by 3 bases, leaving 11 bases between them. CDR3 nucleotides: TGTGCCAGCAGTCCTTACAGGGACAATCAGCCCCAGCATTTT. Amino acid sequence: CASSPYRDNQPQHF. The full variable domain, in which reference TRBV2 and TRBJ1-5 provide the parts outside the CDR3, is EPEVTQTPSHQVTQMGQEVILRCVPISNHLYFYWYRQILGQKVEFLVSFYNNEISEKSEIFDDQFSVERPDGSNFTLKIRSTKLEDSAMYFCASSPYRDNQPQHFGDGTRLSIL.

At least ten counts were recorded for this clonotype. The chain uses TRBV7-2 and TRBJ1-5; D ambiguous. Germline CDR1 reads SGHTA; CDR2 reads FQGNSA. V was clipped by 2 bases and J by 3 bases, with 14 bases between them. The CDR3 contains 16 residues. CDR3 sequence reads: CASSLIWGSYNQPQHF. The CDR3 DNA reads TGTGCCAGCAGCTTAATATGGGGATCGTACAATCAGCCCCAGCATTTT.

V usage is TRBV6-2 or TRBV6-3 and J usage is TRBJ2-5, with TRBD2 matching 8 bases. In germline, CDR1 is MNHEY, CDR2 SVGEGT. The CDR3 is 16 amino acids. Trimming removed 5 bases from V and 0 bases from J; junction bases left unmatched: 8. The CDR3, as DNA: TGTGCCAGCAGTCCTACTAGCGGAGGTTACCAAGAGACCCAGTACTTC. Protein product: CASSPTSGGYQETQYF.

This clonotype appeared many times. The chain joins TRBV7-2 to TRBJ2-7, with 13 bases fitting TRBD2. Looked up from germline, CDR1 is SGHTA and CDR2 is FQGNSA. The CDR3 contains 15 residues. The J segment lost 3 bases and the V segment lost 5 bases, leaving 4 bases of the junction unmatched. CDR3 sequence reads: CASSPGLAGVYEQYF. The CDR3 DNA reads TGTGCCAGCAGCCCCGGACTAGCGGGGGTCTACGAGCAGTACTTC. Combining the CDR3 with reference TRBV7-2 and TRBJ2-7 gives the whole variable domain GAGVSQSPSNKVTEKGKDVELRCDPISGHTALYWYRQSLGQGLEFLIYFQGNSAPDKSGLPSDRFSAERTGGSVSTLTIQRTQQEDSAVYLCASSPGLAGVYEQYFGPGTRLTVT.

This clonotype occurred many times. The chain employs TRBV5-1 and TRBJ2-7; 8 bases fit TRBD2. The germline V gene encodes CDR1 SGHRS and CDR2 YFSETQ. V lost 2 bases to trimming and J lost 6 bases; unmatched junction nucleotides: 7. The CDR3 loop spans 14 amino acids. The CDR3 reads CASSFTGRGTEQYF. CDR3 nucleotides: TGCGCCAGCAGCTTCACCGGGAGGGGTACCGAGCAGTACTTC.

This clonotype was counted ten times or more. V usage is TRBV7-9 and J usage is TRBJ2-1, with TRBD2 matching over 12 bases. There are 15 residues in the CDR3. The V gene's germline CDR1 is SEHNR and CDR2 FQNEAQ (reference sequence). Germline trimming cut 5 bases from V and 8 bases from J; bases unmatched to any gene: 7. CDR3 DNA: TGTGCCAGCAGCCAAACTAGCGGGGGGCCCTATGAGCAGTTCTTC. This sequence encodes CASSQTSGGPYEQFF.

This clonotype has more than one count but fewer than ten. The J gene is TRBJ1-4, the V gene TRBV29-1; D not resolved. Germline CDR1 SQVTM, CDR2 ANQGSEA. The length of the CDR3 is 15 residues. V was cut by 0 bases and J by 4 bases, with 12 bases left in between. CDR3: CSVEEGGSSNEKLFF. CDR3 DNA sequence: TGCAGCGTTGAAGAGGGTGGTAGTAGTAATGAAAAACTGTTTTTT.

Concerning this clonotype: A much larger clone lies a single base off, so this may be a read error. No conserved phenylalanine or tryptophan ends this CDR3, so it is likely a read error. The rearrangement uses TRBV18 and TRBJ1-1, with TRBD1 as a possible D gene (5 bases). The CDR3 spans 14 residues. Germline CDR1 is KGHSH and CDR2 is LQKENI. Trimming cost V 2 bases and J 1 base, with 8 bases left between them. The CDR3 is CASSPRQKNTEAFL. In DNA, the CDR3 is TGTGCCAGCTCACCAAGACAGAAGAACACTGAAGCTTTCCTT.

In its sample, this clonotype was seen a few times. The chain has TRBV6-1 and TRBJ1-2; a possible D gene is TRBD1 (6 bases). The CDR3 is made up of 13 amino acids. Germline V lookup: CDR1 MNHNS, CDR2 SASEGT. Trimming shortened V by 5 bases and J by 6 bases, and 13 bases separated the two germline ends. CDR3 nucleotide sequence: TGTGCCAGCAGTCAACAGGGAGGGGATGGCTACACCTTC. Residues: CASSQQGGDGYTF.

This clonotype was seen many times. The genes are TRBV28 and TRBJ2-5; 10 bases map to TRBD2. Germline CDR1 is MDHEN and CDR2 is SYDVKM. Unmatched junction bases numbered 6, after V lost 7 bases and J lost 4 bases. This CDR3 contains 14 residues. Here the CDR3 reads CASKSGGAGETQYF. CDR3 DNA: TGTGCCAGCAAGAGCGGGGGGGCCGGAGAGACCCAGTACTTC.

This clonotype was counted ten times or more. The chain has TRBV5-6 and TRBJ2-7; 11 bases fit TRBD1. The V and J ends lost 3 bases and 3 bases, in that order; junction bases with no gene match: 5. CDR1 and CDR2 (germline): SGHDT, YYEEEE. The CDR3 runs 15 residues. This CDR3 is CASSSTGTGGYEQYF. The CDR3 coding sequence is TGTGCCAGCAGCTCCACCGGGACAGGGGGCTACGAGCAGTACTTC. The whole variable domain, filled in from reference TRBV5-6 and TRBJ2-7, reads DAGVTQSPTHLIKTRGQQVTLRCSPKSGHDTVSWYQQALGQGPQFIFQYYEEEERQRGNFPDRFSGHQFPNYSSELNVNALLLGDSALYLCASSSTGTGGYEQYFGPGTRLTVT.

This clonotype has only one observation. The rearrangement uses TRBV20-1 and TRBJ2-1, with 9 nucleotides matching TRBD2. There are 14 residues in the CDR3. Germline V gene sequence: CDR1 DFQATT, CDR2 SNEGSKA (reference sequence). Trimming at V came to 4 bases and at J to 2 bases, leaving 3 bases not matched to a gene. This chain's CDR3 is CSAISGGPYNEQFF. Written as DNA, the CDR3 is TGCAGTGCTATTAGCGGGGGCCCCTACAATGAGCAGTTCTTC.

J is TRBJ1-4 and V is TRBV5-1, with a weak D call TRBD1 (6 bases). The CDR3 is 14 amino acids. Germline V gene sequence: CDR1 SGHRS, CDR2 YFSETQ. Deletions cut 1 base from V and 7 bases from J, with 11 bases between. CDR3 nucleotide sequence: TGCGCCAGCAGCTTGACAGGGAGGAGTGAAAAACTGTTTTTT. It encodes CASSLTGRSEKLFF.

Ten or more counts support this clonotype. The chain uses TRBV2 and TRBJ1-1; D is possibly TRBD1 (5 bases). This CDR3 has 13 residues. CDR1 is SNHLY and CDR2 is FYNNEI in the germline V gene. V dropped 5 bases and J dropped 6 bases, with 13 bases sitting between them. The CDR3 reads CASSPGGWAEAFF. Here the CDR3 DNA reads TGTGCCAGCAGTCCCGGGGGGTGGGCTGAAGCTTTCTTT.

The chain links TRBV28 to TRBJ2-2; perhaps D is TRBD1 or TRBD2 (5 bases each). Germline CDR1 reads MDHEN; CDR2 reads SYDVKM. The CDR3 spans 12 residues. Deletions cut 6 bases from V and 9 bases from J, with 11 bases between. DNA of the CDR3: TGTGCCAGCAGAGCCGGGACCTGGGAGCTGTTTTTT. It specifies CASRAGTWELFF.

In the case of this clonotype: A junction end diverges from the germline sequence, so it may reflect a read error. The V and J genes are TRBV12-3 or TRBV12-4 and TRBJ2-5, with D possibly TRBD2 on 5 matching bases. This CDR3 is built from 15 residues. The CDR3 DNA follows: TGTGCCAGAGAGAGCCGAGCCGGGGTCGAGGAGACCCAGCACTTC. This translates into CARESRAGVEETQHF.

The chain combines TRBV7-2 with TRBJ2-7; D call uncertain. CDR1 is SGHTA, CDR2 FQGNSA, per germline. The CDR3 is 14 amino acids. V was cut by 1 base and J by 7 bases, with 14 bases left in between. The CDR3 DNA is TGTGCCAGCAGCTTAGTTAAAGGGTCGGTGGAGCAGTACTTC. This codes for CASSLVKGSVEQYF.

The chain combines TRBV20-1 with TRBJ2-3; TRBD2 matches 10 bases. J was trimmed by 6 bases and V by 4 bases; bases with no gene match: 10. CDR1 is DFQATT, CDR2 SNEGSKA, per germline (reference sequence). The CDR3 consists of 15 residues. This CDR3 is CSATSGSHLGDTQYF. The CDR3 bases are TGCAGTGCTACTAGCGGGAGTCACTTGGGGGATACGCAGTATTTT.

This clonotype was observed a few times. This chain joins TRBV28 and TRBJ2-1; D unresolved. The CDR3 sequence is 11 residues long. The ends were cut back, 2 bases at V and 12 bases at J, with 8 bases in the middle. Germline CDR1 MDHEN, CDR2 SYDVKM. The CDR3 loop reads CASSLRELQFF. CDR3 nucleotides: TGTGCCAGCAGTTTACGTGAGCTGCAGTTCTTC.